These 14 T cell receptor beta chains came from one sample sequenced in a study of blood T cell repertoires in COVID-19. Assay: immunoSEQ multiplex PCR; the TCRdb copy retains only in-frame clones and omits some. In the table there are over 55,000 clones, more than 85% of which are singletons. The sequencing input was peripheral blood. All receptors derive from a man aged 55 to 70 with acute or convalescent COVID-19.

This chain uses TRBV19 with TRBJ1-3, with D possibly matching TRBD1 (6 bases). Germline V gives CDR1 LNHDA, CDR2 SQIVND (reference sequence). V lost 4 bases and J lost 0, with 7 bases in between. This CDR3 spans 14 amino acids. DNA of the CDR3: TGTGCCAGTAGTAAGGGGGACTCTGGAAACACCATATATTTT. Its protein product is CASSKGDSGNTIYF.

This sequence joins TRBV7-9 and TRBJ1-2, with 8 bases identical to TRBD1. The CDR3 runs to 15 residues. Germline V gives CDR1 SEHNR, CDR2 FQNEAQ (reference sequence). Trimming took 2 bases from V and 7 from J; bases not matched to a gene: 9. In DNA, the CDR3 is TGTGCCAGCAGCTTAAGTACAGGGGGTTCGGGTGGCTACACCTTC. It translates to CASSLSTGGSGGYTF.

The chain carries TRBV25-1 and TRBJ2-7, with a tentative D call TRBD1 (5 bases). V was trimmed by 5 bases and J by 6 bases, leaving 20 bases between them. CDR1 and CDR2 (germline): MGHDK, SYGVNS. This CDR3 is built from 15 residues. DNA of the CDR3: TGTGCCAGCAGTAAAGGGTTTGGGGCAATCTGCGAGCAGTACTTC. This encodes CASSKGFGAICEQYF.

This rearrangement joins TRBV6-6 to TRBJ1-6; the match to TRBD1 covers 9 bases. V was pared by 6 bases and J by 8 bases, with 5 bases of the junction left unmatched. The CDR3 is 14 residues long. The V gene's germline CDR1 is MNHNY and CDR2 SVGAGI (reference sequence). As DNA, the CDR3 is TGTGCCAGCAGACCGGGACAGGGATATTCACCCCTCCACTTT. Translating it yields CASRPGQGYSPLHF.

This chain links TRBV5-1 with TRBJ1-1; possible D gene TRBD1, 6 bases. There are 15 residues in the CDR3. V shed 4 bases and J shed 5 bases, with 18 bases lying between them. Germline CDR1 SGHRS, CDR2 YFSETQ. The CDR3 coding sequence is TGCGCCAGCAGCCTTCGGCGGGGGGGGCGGACTGAAGCTTTCTTT. This sequence encodes CASSLRRGGRTEAFF.

V gene TRBV5-4 combines with J gene TRBJ2-5; 11 bases map to TRBD2. Losses at the gene ends were 3 bases for V and 5 bases for J; bases not matched to a gene: 6. This CDR3 region has 15 residues. Germline V gene data show CDR1 as SGHNT and CDR2 as YYREEE (reference sequence). CDR3 residues: CASSSTSGNGETQYF. As DNA, the CDR3 is TGTGCCAGCAGCTCGACTAGCGGGAACGGGGAGACCCAGTACTTC. Full variable domain (outside the CDR3, taken from reference TRBV5-4 and TRBJ2-5): ETGVTQSPTHLIKTRGQQVTLRCSSQSGHNTVSWYQQALGQGPQFIFQYYREEENGRGNFPPRFSGLQFPNYSSELNVNALELDDSALYLCASSSTSGNGETQYFGPGTRLLVL.

The V gene is TRBV7-9, the J gene TRBJ2-3, with TRBD1 matching 10 bases. Germline lookup yields CDR1 SEHNR and CDR2 FQNEAQ (reference sequence). The V and J ends lost 5 bases and 5 bases, in that order; junction bases with no gene match: 4. The CDR3 extends over 14 amino acids. This chain's CDR3 is CASSRQGAKDTQYF. The CDR3, as DNA: TGTGCCAGCAGCCGACAGGGGGCTAAAGATACGCAGTATTTT.

The rearrangement joins TRBV19 to TRBJ2-1; 11 nucleotides match TRBD2. V lost 11 bases to trimming and J lost 3 bases; unmatched junction nucleotides: 6. This CDR3 has 14 residues. The V gene's germline CDR1 is LNHDA and CDR2 SQIVND (reference sequence). The CDR3 loop is CASSLAGDYNEQFF. CDR3 DNA sequence: TGTGCCTCATCACTAGCGGGGGACTACAATGAGCAGTTCTTC.

V and J are TRBV29-1 and TRBJ2-7; 14 bases agree with TRBD2. CDR3 length: 15 amino acids. Trimming cost V 6 bases and J 3 bases; bases outside gene matches: 7. Germline V gene data show CDR1 as SQVTM and CDR2 as ANQGSEA. CDR3 in DNA: TGCAGCGTAGACGGGACTAGCGGGAGTAACTACGAGCAGTACTTC. Protein: CSVDGTSGSNYEQYF.

The chain carries TRBV6-1 and TRBJ2-7; 10 bases map to TRBD2. Germline-derived CDR1 and CDR2 are MNHNS and SASEGT. The ends lost 4 bases at V and 2 bases at J; junction bases unmatched: 11. The CDR3 sequence is 17 residues long. This CDR3 reads CASSVIRTSGDPYEQYF. CDR3 nucleotides: TGTGCCAGCAGTGTTATCCGAACTAGCGGGGACCCCTACGAGCAGTACTTC.

The chain uses TRBV5-4 and TRBJ1-4, with a weak D call TRBD1 (6 bases). Germline loops: CDR1 SGHNT, CDR2 YYREEE (reference sequence). Trimming shortened V by 2 bases and J by 8 bases, and 10 bases separated the two germline ends. The CDR3 runs 13 residues. CDR3 DNA sequence: TGTGCCAGCAGCTTACAGGGATGGGAAAAACTGTTTTTT. Translating gives CASSLQGWEKLFF. The complete variable domain, with remaining parts taken from reference TRBV5-4 and TRBJ1-4, reads ETGVTQSPTHLIKTRGQQVTLRCSSQSGHNTVSWYQQALGQGPQFIFQYYREEENGRGNFPPRFSGLQFPNYSSELNVNALELDDSALYLCASSLQGWEKLFFGSGTQLSVL.

The V gene is TRBV6-2 or TRBV6-3, the J gene TRBJ2-1, with 7 bases lining up with TRBD1. CDR1 and CDR2 from the germline V gene are MNHEY and SVGEGT. V dropped 0 bases and J dropped 4; count of bases not matched to a gene: 3. This CDR3 comprises 15 residues. In DNA form, the CDR3 reads TGTGCCAGCAGTTACTCCGGGACAGTATACAATGAGCAGTTCTTC. Its protein product is CASSYSGTVYNEQFF.

V usage is TRBV7-2 and J usage is TRBJ2-2; possibly TRBD1 for D (5 bases). Trimming took off 4 bases at V and 5 bases at J, with 17 bases between the two ends. Per germline, CDR1 SGHTA and CDR2 FQGNSA. The CDR3 consists of 16 residues. CDR3 coding DNA: TGTGCCAGCAGCTCCCGGTTTGGGGCACGTACCGGGGAGCTGTTTTTT. Its translation is CASSSRFGARTGELFF. Full variable domain (missing parts from reference TRBV7-2 and TRBJ2-2): GAGVSQSPSNKVTEKGKDVELRCDPISGHTALYWYRQSLGQGLEFLIYFQGNSAPDKSGLPSDRFSAERTGGSVSTLTIQRTQQEDSAVYLCASSSRFGARTGELFFGEGSRLTVL.

V and J are TRBV5-6 and TRBJ1-2; D is ambiguous. Germline V CDR1 and CDR2: SGHDT, YYEEEE. The CDR3 runs 14 residues. Trimming left V 1 base short and J 3 bases short, with 10 bases between. CDR3 nucleotide sequence: TGTGCCAGCAGCTTGACCCTTGGCCACTATGGCTACACCTTC. Encoded protein: CASSLTLGHYGYTF.